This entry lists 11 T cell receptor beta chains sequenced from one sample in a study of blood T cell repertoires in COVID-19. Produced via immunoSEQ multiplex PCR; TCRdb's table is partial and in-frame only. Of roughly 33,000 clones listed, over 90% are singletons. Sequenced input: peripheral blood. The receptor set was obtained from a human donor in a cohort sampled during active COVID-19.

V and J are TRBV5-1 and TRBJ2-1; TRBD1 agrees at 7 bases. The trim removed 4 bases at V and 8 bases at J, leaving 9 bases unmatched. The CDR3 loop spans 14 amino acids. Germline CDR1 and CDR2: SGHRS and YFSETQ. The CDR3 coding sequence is TGCGCCAGCAGCACGCTACAGGGGCGGTATGAGCAGTTCTTC. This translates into CASSTLQGRYEQFF.

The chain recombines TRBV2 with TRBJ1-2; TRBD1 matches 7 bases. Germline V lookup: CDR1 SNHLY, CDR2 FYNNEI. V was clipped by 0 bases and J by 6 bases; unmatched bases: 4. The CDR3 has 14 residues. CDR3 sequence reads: CASSEARQGDGYTF. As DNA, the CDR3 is TGTGCCAGCAGTGAAGCGCGGCAGGGGGATGGCTACACCTTC. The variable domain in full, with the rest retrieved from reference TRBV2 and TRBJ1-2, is EPEVTQTPSHQVTQMGQEVILRCVPISNHLYFYWYRQILGQKVEFLVSFYNNEISEKSEIFDDQFSVERPDGSNFTLKIRSTKLEDSAMYFCASSEARQGDGYTFGSGTRLTVV.

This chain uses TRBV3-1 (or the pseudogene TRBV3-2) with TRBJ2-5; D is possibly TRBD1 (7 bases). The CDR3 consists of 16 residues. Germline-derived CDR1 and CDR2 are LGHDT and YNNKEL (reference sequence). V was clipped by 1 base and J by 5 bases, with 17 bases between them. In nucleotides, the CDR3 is TGTGCCAGCAGCCAAGCGTGGAGGGGGCGATTGGAGACCCAGTACTTC. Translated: CASSQAWRGRLETQYF.

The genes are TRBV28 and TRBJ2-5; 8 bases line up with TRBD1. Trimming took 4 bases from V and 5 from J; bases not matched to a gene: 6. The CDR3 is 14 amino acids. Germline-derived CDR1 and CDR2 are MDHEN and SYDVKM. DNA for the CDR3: TGTGCCAGCAGTTCCGGGACAGGTCGGGAGACCCAGTACTTC. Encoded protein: CASSSGTGRETQYF.

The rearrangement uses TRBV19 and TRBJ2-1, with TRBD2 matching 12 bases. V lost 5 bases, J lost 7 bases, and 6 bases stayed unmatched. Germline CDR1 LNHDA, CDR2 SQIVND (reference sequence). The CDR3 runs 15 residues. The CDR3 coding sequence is TGTGCCAGTAGTCCCCGGACTAGCGGGAATAATGAGCAGTTCTTC. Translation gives CASSPRTSGNNEQFF.

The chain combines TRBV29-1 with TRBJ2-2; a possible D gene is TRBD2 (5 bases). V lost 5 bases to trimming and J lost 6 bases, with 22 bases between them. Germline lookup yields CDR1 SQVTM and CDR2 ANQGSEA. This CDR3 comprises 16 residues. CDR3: CSVLTRPGLSPGELFF. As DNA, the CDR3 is TGCAGCGTTCTTACCAGGCCCGGACTCTCCCCCGGGGAGCTGTTTTTT.

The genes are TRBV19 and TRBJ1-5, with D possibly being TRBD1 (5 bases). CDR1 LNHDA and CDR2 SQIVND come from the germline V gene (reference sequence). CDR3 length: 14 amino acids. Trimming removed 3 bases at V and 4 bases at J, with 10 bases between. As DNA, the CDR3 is TGTGCCAGTAGTATTGGGGGGTGGAATCAGCCCCAGCATTTT. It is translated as CASSIGGWNQPQHF. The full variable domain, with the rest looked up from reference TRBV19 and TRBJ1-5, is DGGITQSPKYLFRKEGQNVTLSCEQNLNHDAMYWYRQDPGQGLRLIYYSQIVNDFQKGDIAEGYSVSREKKESFPLTVTSAQKNPTAFYLCASSIGGWNQPQHFGDGTRLSIL.

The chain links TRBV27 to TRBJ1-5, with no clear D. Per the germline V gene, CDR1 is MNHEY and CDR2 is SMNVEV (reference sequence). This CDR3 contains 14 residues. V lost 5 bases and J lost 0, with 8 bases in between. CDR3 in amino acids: CASSLTYSNQPQHF. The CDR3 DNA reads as TGTGCCAGCAGTCTAACCTATAGCAATCAGCCCCAGCATTTT.

The CDR3 region has the DNA TGTGCCAGCAGTTCCCCCGCGTCGGGGAATTCACCCCTCCACTTT. Its protein product is CASSSPASGNSPLHF. The gene calls are TRBV6-5 and TRBJ1-6, with D uncertain. The germline V gene has CDR1 MNHEY and CDR2 SVGAGI. V dropped 4 bases and J dropped 7 bases, with 14 bases sitting between them. The CDR3 contains 15 residues.

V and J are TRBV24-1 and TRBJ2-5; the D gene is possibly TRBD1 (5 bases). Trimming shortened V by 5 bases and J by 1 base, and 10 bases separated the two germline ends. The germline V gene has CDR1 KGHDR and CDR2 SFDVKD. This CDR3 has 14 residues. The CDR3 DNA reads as TGTGCCACCAGTGTTGTAGGGGTCCAAGAGACCCAGTACTTC. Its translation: CATSVVGVQETQYF.

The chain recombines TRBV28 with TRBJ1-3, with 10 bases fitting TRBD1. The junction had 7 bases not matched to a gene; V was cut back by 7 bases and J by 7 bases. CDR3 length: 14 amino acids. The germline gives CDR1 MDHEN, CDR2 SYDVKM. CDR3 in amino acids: CASTWTGGRNTIYF. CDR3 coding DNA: TGTGCCAGCACCTGGACAGGGGGACGGAACACCATATATTTT.